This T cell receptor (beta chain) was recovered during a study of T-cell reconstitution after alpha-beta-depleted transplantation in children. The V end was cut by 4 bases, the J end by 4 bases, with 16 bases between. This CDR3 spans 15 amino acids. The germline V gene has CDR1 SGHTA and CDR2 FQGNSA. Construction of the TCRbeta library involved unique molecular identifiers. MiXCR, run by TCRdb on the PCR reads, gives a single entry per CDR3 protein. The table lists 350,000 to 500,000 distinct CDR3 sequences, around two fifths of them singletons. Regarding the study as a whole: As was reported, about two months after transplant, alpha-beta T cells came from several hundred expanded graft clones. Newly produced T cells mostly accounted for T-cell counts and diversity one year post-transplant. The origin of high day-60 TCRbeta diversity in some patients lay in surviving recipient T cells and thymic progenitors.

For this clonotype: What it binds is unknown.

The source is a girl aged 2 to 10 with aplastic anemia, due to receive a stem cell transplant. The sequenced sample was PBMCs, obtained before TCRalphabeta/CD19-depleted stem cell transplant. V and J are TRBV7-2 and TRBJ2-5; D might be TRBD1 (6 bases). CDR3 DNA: TGTGCCAGCAGCTCCCAGGGGCTTCGGGGAGAGACCCAGTACTTC. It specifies CASSSQGLRGETQYF.